These 23 T cell receptor beta chains were sequenced from one sample in a study of blood T cell dynamics during melanoma immunotherapy (dated by TCRdb to the early 2020s). In light of the paper, this sample's time point label describes: week 3, after first cycle of checkpoint inhibitor. The library was made by the immunoSEQ multiplex PCR assay. In its TCRdb copy, this immuneACCESS table keeps in-frame sequences only and misses some clones. Where compared with another copy, unresolved V genes explain less than half of these, and the others have no known cause. Recorded for this sample are some 4,700 clones; 78% of them occurred a single time. The ten largest clones take up over 45% of the sample. The starting material was blood, obtained from a patient treated with checkpoint blockade. The receptor source for this set is a human donor with melanoma.

The J gene is TRBJ1-2, the V gene TRBV7-9, with 9 bases aligning to TRBD1. The CDR3 spans 14 residues. CDR1 and CDR2 (germline): SEHNR, FQNEAQ (reference sequence). V trimming: 5 bases; J trimming: 9 bases; junction bases outside the gene matches: 10. The CDR3 region has the DNA TGTGCCAGCAGCACCTGGACAGGGGAGGCCAGCTACACCTTC. Its translation: CASSTWTGEASYTF.

This chain joins TRBV19 and TRBJ2-5; 9 positions agree with TRBD1. Germline V gene data show CDR1 as LNHDA and CDR2 as SQIVND (reference sequence). With 7 bases clipped from V and 4 bases from J, the junction kept 10 bases outside the gene matches. The CDR3 loop spans 15 amino acids. CDR3 loop: CASTAGQGNRETQYF. The CDR3 DNA follows: TGTGCCAGTACCGCCGGACAGGGGAATCGAGAGACCCAGTACTTC.

This clone was counted only a few times. The chain joins TRBV10-3 to TRBJ2-1, with D possibly being TRBD2 (6 bases). Germline V gives CDR1 ENHRY, CDR2 SYGVKD. The CDR3 length is 18 residues. V lost 0 bases and J lost 6, with 21 bases in between. The chain's CDR3 is CAISESNEGAGGANEQFF. In DNA form, the CDR3 reads TGTGCCATCAGTGAGTCGAACGAGGGTGCTGGCGGGGCCAATGAGCAGTTCTTC.

The CDR3 spells CASSLGQIYGYTF. For the CDR3, the DNA is TGTGCCAGCAGCTTAGGACAGATTTATGGCTACACCTTC. The rearrangement uses TRBV7-2 and TRBJ1-2, with D maybe TRBD1 (5 bases). The germline CDR1 and CDR2 sequences are SGHTA and FQGNSA. The length of the CDR3 is 13 residues. V was pared by 1 base and J by 5 bases, with 8 bases between.

This clone was seen more than once but under ten times. This chain links TRBV7-8 with TRBJ1-2; D possibly corresponds to TRBD1 (6 bases). V gave up 2 bases and J gave up 6 bases, with 19 bases separating them. This CDR3 has 16 amino acids. The germline V gene has CDR1 SGHVS and CDR2 FQNEAQ. In DNA form, the CDR3 reads TGTGCCAGCAGCTTATCCGGGACATTCGGAGTGAATGGCTACACCTTC. Amino acid sequence: CASSLSGTFGVNGYTF.

This CDR3 reads CAISESSGGLGYTF. DNA for the CDR3: TGTGCCATCAGTGAGTCGAGTGGGGGCCTTGGCTACACCTTC. V usage is TRBV10-3 and J usage is TRBJ1-2, with D maybe TRBD1 (6 bases). CDR1 and CDR2 from the germline V gene are ENHRY and SYGVKD. Between the trimmed V and J ends, which lost 0 bases and 7 bases, there was a span of 12 bases. The CDR3 sequence is 14 residues long.

V and J are TRBV11-2 and TRBJ2-5; 8 bases are a match to TRBD2. Per germline, CDR1 SGHAT and CDR2 FQNNGV. The CDR3 has 17 residues. Germline trimming cut 1 base from V and 0 bases from J; bases unmatched to any gene: 7. CDR3 coding DNA: TGTGCCAGCAGCTTAGCGTCCGCTAGCGGGTACCAAGAGACCCAGTACTTC. Its translation: CASSLASASGYQETQYF. Full variable domain (missing parts from reference TRBV11-2 and TRBJ2-5): EAGVAQSPRYKIIEKRQSVAFWCNPISGHATLYWYQQILGQGPKLLIQFQNNGVVDDSQLPKDRFSAERLKGVDSTLKIQPAKLEDSAVYLCASSLASASGYQETQYFGPGTRLLVL.

This chain links TRBV7-2 with TRBJ2-5; either TRBD1 or TRBD2 may fit D (7 bases each). The CDR3 runs to 15 residues. Between the trimmed V and J ends, which lost 1 base and 2 bases, there was a span of 11 bases. Germline V lookup: CDR1 SGHTA, CDR2 FQGNSA. The CDR3 loop is CASSLDQGGQETQYF. DNA of the CDR3: TGTGCCAGCAGCTTAGACCAGGGGGGGCAAGAGACCCAGTACTTC.

This clone was seen a few times. This sequence joins TRBV7-2 and TRBJ2-7; perhaps TRBD1 as D (5 bases). CDR1 and CDR2 from the germline V gene are SGHTA and FQGNSA. This CDR3 is 14 amino acids long. Trimming cost V 3 bases and J 0 bases, with 9 bases left between them. CDR3 in DNA: TGTGCCAGCAGCTTGGGGCCGATCTCCTACGAGCAGTACTTC. It yields the protein CASSLGPISYEQYF.

The V gene is TRBV7-9, the J gene TRBJ1-2; unclear D gene. The CDR3 is made up of 14 amino acids. V lost 5 bases, J lost 8 bases, and 18 bases lay in between. CDR1 and CDR2 from the germline V gene are SEHNR and FQNEAQ (reference sequence). For the CDR3, the DNA is TGTGCCAGCAGCCTCCAACGAGGAACGGAAGGCTACACCTTC. It is translated as CASSLQRGTEGYTF.

The V gene is TRBV13, the J gene TRBJ1-1; tentative D call: TRBD1 (5 bases). Germline values: CDR1 PRHDT, CDR2 FYEKMQ (reference sequence). Trimming took off 4 bases at V and 5 bases at J, with 20 bases between the two ends. The CDR3 totals 16 residues. The CDR3 DNA is TGTGCCAGCAGCTCCCCCCGGGGAGGGGTAGGGACTGAAGCTTTCTTT. It encodes CASSSPRGGVGTEAFF.

The V call is TRBV4-2, the J call TRBJ2-5; TRBD2 aligns across 9 bases. The J call may be in error: the DNA end matches TRBJ2-7 better. CDR1 is LGHNA, CDR2 YNFKEQ, per germline. The CDR3 has 16 residues. The CDR3 spells CASSPSSGALAYEQYF. The CDR3, as DNA: TGTGCCAGCAGCCCCTCTAGCGGGGCCCTTGCCTACGAGCAGTACTTC.

This sequence joins TRBV19 and TRBJ2-6, with 7 bases fitting TRBD1. CDR1 and CDR2 from the germline V gene are LNHDA and SQIVND (reference sequence). The CDR3 has 18 amino acids. V shed 8 bases and J 0 bases; nucleotides not matched to a gene: 13. CDR3 residues: CASSAQGNPFSGANVLTF. The CDR3 DNA reads TGTGCCAGTTCGGCACAGGGGAACCCCTTCTCTGGGGCCAACGTCCTGACTTTC.

The chain couples TRBV5-6 to TRBJ2-7; TRBD2 is a possible D gene (6 bases). V lost 0 bases and J lost 8, with 9 bases in between. The germline gives CDR1 SGHDT, CDR2 YYEEEE. This CDR3 contains 12 residues. Here the CDR3 reads CASSLGLGKQYF. The CDR3 nucleotides are TGTGCCAGCAGCTTGGGACTAGGAAAGCAGTACTTC.

V and J are TRBV5-4 and TRBJ1-1, with a weak D call TRBD1 (5 bases). This CDR3 contains 15 residues. The germline CDR1 and CDR2 sequences are SGHNT and YYREEE (reference sequence). Trimming stripped 4 bases from V and 4 bases from J, with 17 bases between. The DNA for the CDR3 is TGTGCCAGCAGCCCGGGGCGGGATTGGGGCACTGAAGCTTTCTTT. Translated: CASSPGRDWGTEAFF.

CDR3 amino acids: CASSEGFGANVLTF. In nucleotides, the CDR3 is TGCGCCAGCAGTGAGGGTTTCGGGGCCAACGTCCTGACTTTC. This sequence joins TRBV10-1 and TRBJ2-6; D gene uncertain. CDR1 and CDR2 (germline): WNHNN, SYGVQD (reference sequence). The CDR3 runs 14 residues. The V end lost 2 bases, the J end lost 4 bases, and 6 bases lay between the germline ends.

The chain links TRBV7-6 to TRBJ2-7; TRBD1 might be the D (5 bases). The ends were cut back, 1 base at V and 2 bases at J, with 9 bases in the middle. CDR1 and CDR2 (germline): SGHVS, FNYEAQ. The CDR3 loop spans 14 amino acids. CDR3 in amino acids: CASSLDDSTYEQYF. In DNA, the CDR3 is TGTGCCAGCAGCTTAGATGACAGCACCTACGAGCAGTACTTC.

CDR3 protein: CASSLEGQRNQPQHF. The CDR3 region has the DNA TGTGCCAGCAGCTTAGAGGGACAGCGCAATCAGCCCCAGCATTTT. The gene calls are TRBV7-1 and TRBJ1-5; TRBD1 matches at 7 bases. TRBV7-1 is an open reading frame whose function is uncertain. V dropped 4 bases and J dropped 2; count of bases not matched to a gene: 5. The CDR3 contains 15 residues.

V and J are TRBV10-3 and TRBJ1-2; TRBD1 agrees at 7 bases. The CDR3 length is 13 residues. Germline V gene data show CDR1 as ENHRY and CDR2 as SYGVKD. Trimming removed 11 bases from V and 6 bases from J; junction bases left unmatched: 12. Here the CDR3 reads CAANRGMEDGYTF. In DNA, the CDR3 is TGTGCCGCTAACAGGGGCATGGAGGATGGCTACACCTTC.

This clone occurred once. As DNA, the CDR3 is TGTGCCAGCACTAATTCCGGAGGCTACACCTTC. It specifies CASTNSGGYTF. This sequence joins TRBV9 and TRBJ1-2; D unresolved. This CDR3 is 11 amino acids long. Looked up from germline, CDR1 is SGDLS and CDR2 is YYNGEE. With 6 bases removed from V and 8 bases from J, the gap between germline ends came to 11 bases.

The chain combines TRBV19 with TRBJ2-3, with 9 bases lining up with TRBD2. Germline lookup yields CDR1 LNHDA and CDR2 SQIVND (reference sequence). The V and J ends lost 5 bases and 4 bases, in that order; junction bases with no gene match: 13. CDR3 length: 17 residues. DNA of the CDR3: TGTGCCAGTAGTTCCTCTGGCGGGGGGGTTCGCGCAGATACGCAGTATTTT. This translates into CASSSSGGGVRADTQYF.

The rearrangement uses TRBV5-1 and TRBJ1-5; perhaps TRBD1 as D (5 bases). The CDR3 consists of 12 residues. CDR1 is SGHRS and CDR2 is YFSETQ in the germline V gene. The CDR3 loop reads CPSGGCNQPQHF. The CDR3 DNA is TGCCCGTCGGGGGGATGCAATCAGCCCCAGCATTTT.

This chain uses TRBV11-2 with TRBJ1-5, with 7 bases matching TRBD1. J gave up 2 bases and V 0 bases, and 1 base lay outside the gene matches. In germline, CDR1 is SGHAT, CDR2 FQNNGV. CDR3 length equals 15 residues. The CDR3 DNA sequence: TGTGCCAGCAGCTTAGAGGGACAGCGCAATCAGCCCCAGCATTTT. It encodes CASSLEGQRNQPQHF.